The present T cell receptor (beta chain) was sequenced within a study of T cell repertoires in cytomegalovirus infection. Overall study results and limits: Clonotype analysis showed dominance of the ex vivo response by HLA-C-restricted CMV-specific TCR beta clonotypes.

TCRdb independently ran MiXCR on the reads; one entry per CDR3 protein. The sample shows 150,000 to 200,000 distinct CDR3 sequences, 28% of them seen only once. Points on this clonotype: Antigen specificity is unknown.

Sequencing used PBMCs. The sequence was obtained from a human donor in good health (CMV status not recorded). Some clones in this sample may be carry-over from other donors' samples.

Here the CDR3 DNA reads TGTGCCAGCAGCGCAACAAAGGATCAGAACACTGAAGCTTTCTTT. Its translation: CASSATKDQNTEAFF. V and J are TRBV7-6 and TRBJ1-1; D gene uncertain. V was trimmed by 5 bases and J by 1 base, leaving 14 bases between them. Germline CDR1 and CDR2: SGHVS and FNYEAQ. The CDR3 contains 15 residues.